These 17 T cell receptor beta chains came from one sample sequenced in a study of cytomegalovirus exposure and HLA in healthy donors. The data were produced by immunoSEQ multiplex PCR, yet TCRdb's version contains in-frame clones alone and is incomplete. The data hold around 150,000 clones, with roughly 90% observed a single time. Sequenced input: PBMCs. Receptors originate from a woman aged 18-29 years in good health and CMV-seropositive.

The rearrangement joins TRBV6-5 to TRBJ1-2; D perhaps matches TRBD1 (5 bases). The CDR3 runs 16 residues. CDR1 is MNHEY, CDR2 SVGAGI, per germline. V shed 4 bases and J shed 8 bases, with 23 bases lying between them. Here the CDR3 reads CASSSPGRASLGGYTF. The CDR3 bases are TGTGCCAGCAGTTCCCCGGGCAGGGCCTCCCTGGGGGGCTACACCTTC.

The rearrangement uses TRBV6-1 and TRBJ2-1; D remains unclear. V was pared by 7 bases and J by 4 bases, with 8 bases between. The length of the CDR3 is 12 residues. CDR1 and CDR2 from the germline V gene are MNHNS and SASEGT. As DNA, the CDR3 is TGTGCCAGCACGGCCAGGTACAATGAGCAGTTCTTC. Residues: CASTARYNEQFF.

The rearrangement links TRBV12-5 to TRBJ2-1; 11 nucleotides align to TRBD2. Germline V lookup: CDR1 LGHNT, CDR2 FRNRAP. V gave up 3 bases and J gave up 7 bases; unmatched junction bases: 17. The CDR3 length is 19 residues. Written as DNA, the CDR3 is TGTGCTAGTGGTTTACAGGGGAAGGGTCGACTAGCGGGATATAATGAGCAGTTCTTC. This encodes CASGLQGKGRLAGYNEQFF. Full variable domain (rest looked up from reference TRBV12-5 and TRBJ2-1): DARVTQTPRHKVTEMGQEVTMRCQPILGHNTVFWYRQTMMQGLELLAYFRNRAPLDDSGMPKDRFSAEMPDATLATLKIQPSEPRDSAVYFCASGLQGKGRLAGYNEQFFGPGTRLTVL.

This CDR3 is CASSPRGLDYEQYF. The CDR3 coding sequence is TGTGCCAGCTCACCTCGGGGACTAGACTACGAGCAGTACTTC. The chain couples TRBV18 to TRBJ2-7; TRBD2 matches at 8 bases. Germline CDR1 KGHSH, CDR2 LQKENI. The CDR3 covers 14 residues. The junction had 4 bases not matched to a gene; V was cut back by 3 bases and J by 3 bases. The whole variable domain, remainder taken from reference TRBV18 and TRBJ2-7, is NAGVMQNPRHLVRRRGQEARLRCSPMKGHSHVYWYRQLPEEGLKFMVYLQKENIIDESGMPKERFSAEFPKEGPSILRIQQVVRGDSAAYFCASSPRGLDYEQYFGPGTRLTVT.

CDR3 residues: CASSATSGSEQYF. CDR3 bases: TGTGCCAGCAGCGCTACTAGCGGGAGCGAGCAGTACTTC. This chain joins TRBV7-2 and TRBJ2-7; 11 bases fit TRBD2. V was clipped by 5 bases and J by 6 bases; unmatched bases: 3. The germline CDR1 and CDR2 sequences are SGHTA and FQGNSA. The length of the CDR3 is 13 residues.

V gene TRBV6-1 combines with J gene TRBJ1-2; D might be TRBD1 (6 bases). The V gene lost 6 bases and the J gene lost 3 bases, with 17 bases spanning the gap. Germline CDR1 reads MNHNS; CDR2 reads SASEGT. CDR3 length equals 15 residues. CDR3 sequence (DNA): TGTGCCAGCAGACCGGGACATCCTCCCCACTATGGCTACACCTTC. Translating gives CASRPGHPPHYGYTF.

The chain couples TRBV11-1 to TRBJ2-1, with 9 nucleotides matching TRBD2. V lost 3 bases and J lost 9; bases outside the gene matches: 9. The CDR3 sequence is 15 residues long. From germline, CDR1 is SGHAT and CDR2 FQDESV (reference sequence). CDR3 in DNA: TGTGCCAGCAGCTTTAGCGGGAGCCCCAGGGGTGAGCAGTTCTTC. Its protein is CASSFSGSPRGEQFF.

The V gene is TRBV4-2, the J gene TRBJ1-5, with 8 bases lining up with TRBD1. The germline V gene encodes CDR1 LGHNA and CDR2 YNFKEQ. The CDR3 is 14 amino acids. The V segment lost 0 bases and the J segment 11 bases; nucleotides outside the gene matches: 6. CDR3 bases: TGTGCCAGCAGCCAAGATCCGGACAGGGCTTCCCAGCATTTT. Translating gives CASSQDPDRASQHF.

CDR3 sequence: CASSRTGGYDEQFF. The DNA for the CDR3 is TGTGCCAGCAGTCGGACAGGGGGGTATGATGAGCAGTTCTTC. The chain recombines TRBV28 with TRBJ2-1; 10 nucleotides agree with TRBD1. The length of the CDR3 is 14 residues. Per the germline V gene, CDR1 is MDHEN and CDR2 is SYDVKM. The V and J ends lost 5 bases and 8 bases, in that order; junction bases with no gene match: 6.

This clone was seen a single time. The genes are TRBV6-1 and TRBJ2-7; a weak D match, TRBD1 (6 bases). Trimming shortened V by 7 bases and J by 2 bases, and 12 bases separated the two germline ends. The CDR3 is made up of 13 amino acids. The germline CDR1 and CDR2 sequences are MNHNS and SASEGT. CDR3 nucleotides: TGTGCCAGCACCTTCAGGGGTACCTACGAGCAGTACTTC. Amino acids: CASTFRGTYEQYF.

This clone is deemed medium-sized. J is TRBJ2-1 and V is TRBV6-4; TRBD2 agrees at 11 bases. The junction had 0 bases not matched to a gene; V was cut back by 2 bases and J by 6 bases. The CDR3 has 14 amino acids. Germline CDR1 MRHNA, CDR2 SNTAGT. CDR3 loop: CASSDGLAGNEQFF. DNA for the CDR3: TGTGCCAGCAGTGACGGACTAGCGGGCAATGAGCAGTTCTTC.

V and J are TRBV28 and TRBJ1-2; TRBD1 might be the D (6 bases). This CDR3 region has 15 residues. Germline CDR1 reads MDHEN; CDR2 reads SYDVKM. The V end was cut by 5 bases, the J end by 5 bases, with 18 bases between. CDR3 bases: TGTGCCAGCAGTCCCCCGGCGACAGGCCAATATGGCTACACCTTC. Its protein product is CASSPPATGQYGYTF.

CDR3 sequence (DNA): TGTGCCAGCAGCTTAGGTGGGACTACTCTCAGCACAGATACGCAGTATTTT. Residues: CASSLGGTTLSTDTQYF. V usage is TRBV7-9 and J usage is TRBJ2-3, with TRBD2 identical over 7 bases. The CDR3 is made up of 17 amino acids. Germline V CDR1 and CDR2: SEHNR, FQNEAQ (reference sequence). J lost 0 bases, V lost 1 base, and 7 bases had no gene match.

V gene TRBV9 combines with J gene TRBJ2-2, with TRBD2 as a possible D gene (5 bases). Looked up from germline, CDR1 is SGDLS and CDR2 is YYNGEE. This CDR3 is 14 amino acids long. Trimming took 0 bases from V and 8 from J, leaving 11 bases between them. CDR3 sequence reads: CASSVESRGGELFF. CDR3 DNA: TGTGCCAGCAGCGTAGAAAGTCGGGGAGGGGAGCTGTTTTTT.

The chain combines TRBV9 with TRBJ2-3; D ambiguous. CDR3 length: 12 residues. The germline gives CDR1 SGDLS, CDR2 YYNGEE. Trimming cost V 0 bases and J 4 bases, with 3 bases left between them. CDR3 in amino acids: CASSVAADTQYF. The CDR3 DNA is TGTGCCAGCAGCGTAGCCGCAGATACGCAGTATTTT. Filled out from reference TRBV9 and TRBJ2-3, the complete variable domain reads DSGVTQTPKHLITATGQRVTLRCSPRSGDLSVYWYQQSLDQGLQFLIQYYNGEERAKGNILERFSAQQFPDLHSELNLSSLELGDSALYFCASSVAADTQYFGPGTRLTVL.

The rearrangement uses TRBV2 and TRBJ2-3, with D maybe TRBD2 (5 bases). Germline values: CDR1 SNHLY, CDR2 FYNNEI. This CDR3 contains 15 residues. Trimming left V 4 bases short and J 3 bases short, with 14 bases between. CDR3 coding DNA: TGTGCCAGCAGTGCGTCGGTAACTAGGACAGATACGCAGTATTTT. Translating it yields CASSASVTRTDTQYF.

The chain joins TRBV6-1 to TRBJ2-7; 7 nucleotides match TRBD1. The germline CDR1 and CDR2 sequences are MNHNS and SASEGT. With V trimmed by 8 bases and J by 4 bases, 11 bases remained unmatched. This CDR3 spans 14 amino acids. In nucleotides, the CDR3 is TGTGCCAGCGGGCGACAGGGATTAACTTACGAGCAGTACTTC. It codes for CASGRQGLTYEQYF.